Below are 3 T cell receptor beta chains sequenced from a single sample in a study of blood T cell repertoires in COVID-19. Measured with immunoSEQ multiplex PCR; TCRdb has only the in-frame clones, and not every one. The sample comprises about 120,000 clones, roughly 87% of which are singletons, and about a tenth rests with the top ten. The sample was peripheral blood. Source of these receptors: a man aged 80 or over with acute or convalescent COVID-19.

The J gene is TRBJ2-7, the V gene TRBV2; D is undetermined. The CDR3 is made up of 12 amino acids. Trimming removed 7 bases at V and 0 bases at J, with 7 bases between. Looked up from germline, CDR1 is SNHLY and CDR2 is FYNNEI. The CDR3 DNA reads as TGTGCCAGCAACACACCCTCCTACGAGCAGTACTTC. Amino acids: CASNTPSYEQYF.

CDR3 coding DNA: TGTGCCAGCTACCCGGGGTCGAATCAGCCCCAGCATTTT. It yields the protein CASYPGSNQPQHF. This chain uses TRBV28 with TRBJ1-5; D remains unclear. Between the trimmed V and J ends, which lost 8 bases and 4 bases, there was a span of 12 bases. The CDR3 spans 13 residues. Germline CDR1 reads MDHEN; CDR2 reads SYDVKM.

This clone was recorded only once. This chain uses TRBV27 with TRBJ2-2; TRBD1 might be the D (5 bases). Trimming pared 6 bases from V and 0 bases from J, leaving 14 bases between. The CDR3 spans 16 residues. Germline V gives CDR1 MNHEY, CDR2 SMNVEV (reference sequence). CDR3 in amino acids: CASSFADTTNTGELFF. The CDR3 coding sequence is TGTGCCAGCAGCTTCGCGGACACTACGAACACCGGGGAGCTGTTTTTT.